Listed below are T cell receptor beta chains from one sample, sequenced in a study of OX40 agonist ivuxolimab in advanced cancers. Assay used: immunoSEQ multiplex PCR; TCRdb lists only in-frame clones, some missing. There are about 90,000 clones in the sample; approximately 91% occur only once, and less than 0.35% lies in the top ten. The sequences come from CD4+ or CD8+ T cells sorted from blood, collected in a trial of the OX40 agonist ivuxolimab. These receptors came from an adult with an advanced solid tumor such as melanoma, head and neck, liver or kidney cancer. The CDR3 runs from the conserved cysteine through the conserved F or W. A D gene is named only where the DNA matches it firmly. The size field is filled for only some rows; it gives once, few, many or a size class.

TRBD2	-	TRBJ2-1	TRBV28	CASSFSGGNNEQFF	TGTGCCAGCAGTTTTAGCGGGGGGAACAATGAGCAGTTCTTC
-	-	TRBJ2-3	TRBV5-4	CASSLDARGGTDTQYF	TGTGCCAGCAGCTTGGACGCGAGGGGGGGCACAGATACGCAGTATTTT
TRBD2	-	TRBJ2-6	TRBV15	CATSRPLGRSGRGSGANVLTF	TGTGCCACCAGCAGACCCCTCGGTCGGAGCGGGAGAGGGTCTGGGGCCAACGTCCTGACTTTC
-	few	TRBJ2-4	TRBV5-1	CASSLVGGEGAKNIQYF	TGCGCCAGCAGCTTGGTAGGGGGTGAGGGCGCCAAAAACATTCAGTACTTC
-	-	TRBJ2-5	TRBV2	CASRLQETQYF	TGTGCCAGCAGACTACAAGAGACCCAGTACTTC
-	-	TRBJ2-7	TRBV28	CASSPRTLIAYEQYF	TGTGCCAGCAGTCCACGAACACTGATAGCCTACGAGCAGTACTTC
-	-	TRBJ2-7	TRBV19	CASSPGPTYEQYF	TGTGCCAGTAGCCCAGGACCGACCTACGAGCAGTACTTC
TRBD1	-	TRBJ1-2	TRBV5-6	CASSLGQGTYGYTF	TGTGCCAGCAGCTTGGGACAGGGGACCTATGGCTACACCTTC
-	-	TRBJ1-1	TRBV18	CASSPGQAQFAFF	TGTGCCAGCTCACCAGGGCAGGCCCAGTTTGCTTTCTTT
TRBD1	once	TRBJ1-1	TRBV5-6	CASSSWTGGTEAFF	TGTGCCAGCAGCTCTTGGACAGGGGGCACTGAAGCTTTCTTT
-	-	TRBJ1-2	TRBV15	CATSRGGQGGYGYTF	TGTGCCACCAGCAGGGGAGGGCAGGGAGGCTATGGCTACACCTTC
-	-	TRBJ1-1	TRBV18	CASSPSRSGGITEAFF	TGTGCCAGCTCACCGTCGCGTTCGGGGGGCATAACTGAAGCTTTCTTT
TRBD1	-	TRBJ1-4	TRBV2	CASSVQGVEKLFF	TGTGCCAGCAGTGTTCAGGGGGTGGAAAAACTGTTTTTT
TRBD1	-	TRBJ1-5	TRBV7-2	CASSFGDRAYQPQHF	TGTGCCAGCAGCTTCGGGGACAGGGCCTATCAGCCCCAGCATTTT
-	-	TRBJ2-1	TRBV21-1	CASWGLARDNEQFF	TGTGCCAGCTGGGGGCTAGCGCGAGACAATGAGCAGTTCTTC
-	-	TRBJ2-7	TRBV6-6	CASSLAGTYEQYF	TGTGCCAGCAGTTTAGCAGGTACCTACGAGCAGTACTTC
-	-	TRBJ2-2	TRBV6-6	CATTDSGRTGELFF	TGTGCCACCACGGACTCCGGGCGCACCGGGGAGCTGTTTTTT
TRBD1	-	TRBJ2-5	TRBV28	CASRHGRTGVGETQYF	TGTGCCAGCAGACACGGACGGACAGGGGTGGGAGAGACCCAGTACTTC
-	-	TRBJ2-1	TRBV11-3	CASSLGLREQFF	TGTGCCAGCAGCTTAGGACTACGTGAGCAGTTCTTC
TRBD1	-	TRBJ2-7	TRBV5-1	CASSLGTGGSEQYF	TGCGCCAGCAGCTTGGGGACAGGGGGCAGCGAGCAGTACTTC
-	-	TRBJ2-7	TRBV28	CASSLQTQQYF	TGTGCCAGCAGTTTACAGACACAGCAGTACTTC
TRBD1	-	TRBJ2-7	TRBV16	CASSQYRGYEQYF	TGTGCCAGCAGCCAATACAGGGGCTACGAGCAGTACTTC
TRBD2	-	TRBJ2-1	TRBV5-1	CASQVTSGKRGEQFF	TGCGCCAGTCAAGTGACTAGCGGGAAGAGGGGTGAGCAGTTCTTC
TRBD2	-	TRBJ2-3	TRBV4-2	CASSQDVTSGGNPDTQYF	TGTGCCAGCAGCCAAGATGTGACTAGCGGGGGCAACCCCGATACGCAGTATTTT
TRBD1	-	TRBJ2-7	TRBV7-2	CASSLDRGSYEQYF	TGTGCCAGCAGCTTGGACAGGGGATCTTACGAGCAGTACTTC
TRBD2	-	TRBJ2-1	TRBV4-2	CASSQDLGTNYNEQFF	TGTGCCAGCAGCCAAGATCTAGGGACTAACTACAATGAGCAGTTCTTC
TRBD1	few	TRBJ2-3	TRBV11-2	CASSLGGTGQDTQYF	TGTGCCAGCAGCTTAGGGGGGACAGGGCAAGATACGCAGTATTTT
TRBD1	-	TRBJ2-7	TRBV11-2	CASSRIPGQGYEQYF	TGTGCCAGCAGCCGCATTCCGGGACAGGGCTACGAGCAGTACTTC
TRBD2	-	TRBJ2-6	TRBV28	CASSLFGRSSSGANVLTF	TGTGCCAGCAGTTTATTCGGGAGGAGTTCCTCTGGGGCCAACGTCCTGACTTTC
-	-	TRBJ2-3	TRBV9	CASSVGLGTDTQYF	TGTGCCAGCAGCGTAGGGTTGGGAACAGATACGCAGTATTTT
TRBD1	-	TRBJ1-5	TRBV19	CASSLGTGTGVVQPQHF	TGTGCCAGTAGTCTAGGAACCGGGACAGGCGTAGTTCAGCCCCAGCATTTT
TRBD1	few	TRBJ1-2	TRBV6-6	CASSGQGANYGYTF	TGTGCCAGCAGCGGACAGGGGGCTAACTATGGCTACACCTTC
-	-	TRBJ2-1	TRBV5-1	CASSLGVEGMGVEQFF	TGCGCCAGCAGCTTGGGGGTTGAGGGAATGGGAGTGGAGCAGTTCTTC
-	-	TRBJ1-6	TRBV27	CASSLSAGGGISPLHF	TGTGCCAGCAGTTTATCGGCCGGGGGTGGCATTTCACCCCTCCACTTT
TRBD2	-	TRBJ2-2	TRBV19	CASSTLAGSGELFF	TGTGCCAGTAGTACACTAGCGGGAAGCGGGGAGCTGTTTTTT